The clone carrying this T cell receptor beta chain was recorded once. These data come from a study of blood T cell repertoires in COVID-19. The wider study: From the United States, Italy and Spain came samples of acute and convalescent COVID-19.

This CDR3 has 14 amino acids. The V gene's germline CDR1 is LNHDA and CDR2 SQIVND (reference sequence). Trimming pared 0 bases from V and 1 base from J, leaving 6 bases between. Each recovered donor of Cohort 3 presented with two negative PCRs, clearance, or symptom resolution. Sequencing used immunoSEQ multiplex PCR; TCRdb keeps in-frame clones, though not all of them. The data show 150,000 to 200,000 clones, roughly 88% seen once. The TCR sequence derives from a woman under 40 who had recovered from COVID-19. The chain recombines TRBV19 with TRBJ1-1; maybe TRBD1 (6 bases). The sequenced material came from PBMCs or T cells enriched from blood (not recorded which). CDR3 in amino acids: CASSIEGANTEAFF. The CDR3 DNA sequence: TGTGCCAGTAGTATAGAGGGGGCGAACACTGAAGCTTTCTTT.